This TCR beta chain is drawn from a study of T-cell reconstitution after alpha-beta-depleted transplantation in children. Study observations and caveats: High day-60 TCRbeta diversity in some patients came from surviving recipient T cells and thymic progenitors.

As concerns this clonotype: Antigen: not known.

Per the germline V gene, CDR1 is SGDLS and CDR2 is YYNGEE. The CDR3 extends over 15 amino acids. V lost 0 bases, J lost 2 bases, and 10 bases lay in between. Preparation of the TCRbeta library used unique molecular identifiers. TCRdb analysed the PCR reads with MiXCR anew, one entry per CDR3 protein. The repertoire holds about a million distinct CDR3 sequences, about 29% seen once, with more than 25% in the top ten. The material sequenced was PBMCs, mostly from graft donor cells, taken 360 days after TCRalphabeta/CD19-depleted stem cell transplant. V gene TRBV9 combines with J gene TRBJ2-3, with D perhaps matching TRBD1 (5 bases). This sequence was found in a boy younger than two who had a stem cell transplant for SCID, so the T cells may come from the graft donor. CDR3 amino acids: CASSVGVGDTDTQYF. CDR3 coding DNA: TGTGCCAGCAGCGTAGGTGTAGGGGACACAGATACGCAGTATTTT.